This note documents a single T cell receptor (beta chain) sequence. The data originate from a study of early stage breast cancer tumors. CDR1 is SGHVS and CDR2 is FNYEAQ in the germline V gene. CDR3 length: 16 amino acids. The germline V and J ends were trimmed by 5 bases and 7 bases, with 20 bases remaining between them. Profiling relied on immunoSEQ multiplex PCR, and the TCRdb table lists in-frame clones only, not all of them. This repertoire shows 45,000 to 60,000 clones, about 90% found once; its top ten account for about 5%. The clonotype originates from a person between 65 and 80 years old with breast cancer. The chain uses TRBV7-6 and TRBJ1-4; D is perhaps TRBD1 (6 bases). The sequenced sample was blood. The CDR3 loop is CASSLVGRGAGEKLFF. CDR3 nucleotides: TGTGCCAGCAGCCTTGTCGGTCGGGGGGCCGGTGAAAAACTGTTTTTT.